The 18 T cell receptor beta chains given below trace back to one sample, sequenced in a study of CD8+ T cells in alopecia areata (dated by TCRdb to 2016 to 2018). Receptor libraries were prepared by the immunoSEQ multiplex PCR assay. To provide template for TCR sequencing, every sample had RNA extracted and reverse transcribed into cDNA. Held by TCRdb, this immuneACCESS table contains in-frame sequences only and omits some clones. Under half of the omission traces to an unresolved V gene where checked; the cause of the rest is unknown. Within this sample are under 350,000 clones, with roughly 60% of them counted one time only. The leading ten clones occupy under 2% of the sample. The time point label here, explained by the study, means: 24 weeks on oral tofacitinib. The treatment or condition label corresponds to: oral pan-JAK inhibitor, 5-10 mg twice daily. The sample here was CD4+ T cells sorted from blood, taken at week 24, from a patient treated with tofacitinib. Source of these receptors: a human donor with alopecia areata.

There are a few counts of this clone. This sequence joins TRBV29-1 and TRBJ1-2, with no clear D. The CDR3 sequence is 11 residues long. Looked up from germline, CDR1 is SQVTM and CDR2 is ANQGSEA. V was shortened by 6 bases and J by 4 bases, with 9 bases between the two germline ends. CDR3 loop: CSVPPAYGYTF. CDR3 nucleotides: TGCAGCGTCCCGCCAGCCTATGGCTACACCTTC.

This clone was picked up one time. Here the CDR3 reads CASSSRDGSLEAFF. CDR3 coding DNA: TGTGCCAGCTCATCTAGGGACGGGTCACTTGAAGCTTTCTTT. The chain joins TRBV18 to TRBJ1-1; D might be TRBD1 (5 bases). V shed 5 bases and J shed 7 bases, with 17 bases lying between them. This CDR3 comprises 14 residues. Germline V gene lookup returns CDR1 KGHSH and CDR2 LQKENI.

This chain links TRBV18 with TRBJ1-2, with TRBD1 identical over 7 bases. The CDR3 consists of 18 residues. Trimming removed 0 bases from V and 7 bases from J; junction bases left unmatched: 17. The germline V gene encodes CDR1 KGHSH and CDR2 LQKENI. CDR3 sequence: CASSPPPWPGQYSGGYTF. In DNA form, the CDR3 reads TGTGCCAGCTCACCACCGCCCTGGCCGGGACAGTACTCTGGTGGCTACACCTTC.

The chain combines TRBV25-1 with TRBJ2-5, with D tentatively TRBD1 or TRBD2 (6 bases each). The CDR3 extends over 14 amino acids. Germline V gene sequence: CDR1 MGHDK, CDR2 SYGVNS. V was pared by 7 bases and J by 5 bases, with 17 bases between. In DNA form, the CDR3 reads TGTGCCAGCATGCGACACGGGGGCGCGGAGACCCAGTACTTC. Its protein is CASMRHGGAETQYF.

CDR3 residues: CASSLTSGTQETQYF. The CDR3 bases are TGTGCCAGCAGCTTGACTAGCGGGACTCAAGAGACCCAGTACTTC. The chain is built from TRBV5-4 and TRBJ2-5; 10 bases match TRBD2. CDR3 size: 15 residues. Germline-derived CDR1 and CDR2 are SGHNT and YYREEE (reference sequence). V trimming: 1 base; J trimming: 2 bases; junction bases outside the gene matches: 2.

This clone showed up just once. The chain links TRBV7-8 to TRBJ1-5; D is possibly TRBD1 (6 bases). This CDR3 contains 16 residues. Germline V gene sequence: CDR1 SGHVS, CDR2 FQNEAQ. With 5 bases removed from V and 0 bases from J, the gap between germline ends came to 14 bases. The CDR3 sequence is CASSPLRDISNQPQHF. The CDR3 coding sequence is TGTGCCAGCAGCCCACTCCGGGACATTAGCAATCAGCCCCAGCATTTT.

The chain couples TRBV2 to TRBJ2-1; no clear D. V was clipped by 5 bases and J by 0 bases, with 2 bases between them. The CDR3 is made up of 12 amino acids. CDR1 and CDR2 from the germline V gene are SNHLY and FYNNEI. The DNA for the CDR3 is TGTGCCAGCAGTTACTCCTACAATGAGCAGTTCTTC. Translation gives CASSYSYNEQFF.

This rearrangement joins TRBV2 to TRBJ2-7; TRBD1 agrees at 7 bases. This CDR3 region has 15 residues. In germline, CDR1 is SNHLY, CDR2 FYNNEI. Trimming cost V 4 bases and J 0 bases; bases outside gene matches: 6. The CDR3 region is CASSGPTGLSYEQYF. The CDR3 DNA follows: TGTGCCAGCAGTGGCCCGACAGGGCTCTCCTACGAGCAGTACTTC.

This clone was seen a few times. The chain recombines TRBV29-1 with TRBJ1-2; unclear D gene. CDR3 length: 13 amino acids. The germline V gene has CDR1 SQVTM and CDR2 ANQGSEA. V lost 4 bases, J lost 8 bases, and 17 bases lay in between. CDR3: CSVGPGTFGGYTF. Written as DNA, the CDR3 is TGCAGCGTTGGCCCGGGCACCTTCGGAGGCTACACCTTC.

Regarding this clone: A read error may account for a junction end that differs from germline. The chain couples TRBV19 to TRBJ2-4; D might be TRBD2 (6 bases). The CDR3 runs to 16 residues. Per germline, CDR1 LNHDA and CDR2 SQIVND (reference sequence). The CDR3 here is CASSIEEGRDGNIQYF. The CDR3 DNA follows: TGTGCCAGTAGCATAGAGGAGGGCAGGGATGGAAACATTCAGTACTTC.

This clone was recorded once. J is TRBJ2-5 and V is TRBV10-3; D is uncertain. Per the germline V gene, CDR1 is ENHRY and CDR2 is SYGVKD. This CDR3 spans 14 amino acids. With 2 bases removed from V and 7 bases from J, the gap between germline ends came to 14 bases. CDR3 sequence (DNA): TGTGCCATCAGTGAGGGCAGAGCGCCGTGGACCCAGTACTTC. Encoded protein: CAISEGRAPWTQYF.

The chain uses TRBV6-5 and TRBJ2-1, with D hard to call. The V end lost 6 bases, the J end lost 7 bases, and 10 bases lay between the germline ends. The CDR3 is 12 amino acids. Per the germline V gene, CDR1 is MNHEY and CDR2 is SVGAGI. The CDR3 is CASSYSSNEQFF. Written as DNA, the CDR3 is TGTGCCAGCAGCTATTCCAGTAATGAGCAGTTCTTC.

The rearrangement links TRBV9 to TRBJ1-2, with unresolved D. The CDR3 loop spans 12 amino acids. The germline V and J ends were trimmed by 7 bases and 8 bases, with 15 bases remaining between them. Germline CDR1 and CDR2: SGDLS and YYNGEE. The CDR3 DNA reads TGTGCCAGCTCCCCGGTGGCGGGCGGCTACACCTTC. Protein: CASSPVAGGYTF.

In DNA form, the CDR3 reads TGCAGTGTTAAGATGGAGACCCAGTACTTC. Amino acids: CSVKMETQYF. This chain uses TRBV29-1 with TRBJ2-5; D ambiguous. This CDR3 comprises 10 residues. CDR1 is SQVTM, CDR2 ANQGSEA, per germline.

The chain combines TRBV12-5 with TRBJ2-2; D remains ambiguous. The CDR3 runs 15 residues. The V gene's germline CDR1 is LGHNT and CDR2 FRNRAP. The ends were cut back, 8 bases at V and 6 bases at J, with 19 bases in the middle. CDR3 DNA: TGTGCTAGTATGAGCCCCTATCGTACGGCCGGGGAGCTGTTTTTT. It is translated as CASMSPYRTAGELFF.

This rearrangement joins TRBV30 to TRBJ2-7; D might be TRBD1 (5 bases). The CDR3 is made up of 12 amino acids. Between the trimmed V and J ends, which lost 4 bases and 3 bases, there was a span of 10 bases. CDR1 is GTSNPN and CDR2 is SVGIG in the germline V gene (reference sequence). The CDR3 loop reads CAWTAGYYEQYF. The DNA for the CDR3 is TGTGCCTGGACGGCAGGGTACTACGAGCAGTACTTC.

V and J are TRBV14 and TRBJ2-5, with D perhaps matching TRBD1 (5 bases). Germline lookup yields CDR1 SGHDN and CDR2 FVKESK. The length of the CDR3 is 15 residues. With 2 bases removed from V and 1 base from J, the gap between germline ends came to 11 bases. The CDR3 DNA reads TGTGCCAGCAGCCAACAACAGGACCTCCAAGAGACCCAGTACTTC. This translates into CASSQQQDLQETQYF.

This clone was detected only a few times. This CDR3 reads CASSDRTGASEAFF. The CDR3 region has the DNA TGTGCCAGCAGTGACCGGACAGGGGCATCTGAAGCTTTCTTT. The chain carries TRBV2 and TRBJ1-1, with TRBD1 matching 9 bases. Germline CDR1 reads SNHLY; CDR2 reads FYNNEI. Trimming cost V 3 bases and J 6 bases; bases outside gene matches: 5. The CDR3 runs to 14 residues.